The 26 T cell receptor beta chains reported below all come from one sample, sequenced in a study of regulatory T cells in long-lasting Graves disease. Arm-PCR of CDR3 regions and iRepertoire HTBI primers were the basis on which TCR beta libraries were built. TCRdb used MiXCR to reprocess the multiplex PCR reads, holding one entry per CDR3 protein. The top ten clones hold approximately 17% of a sample with around 400,000 distinct CDR3 sequences, over 9.5% of them seen once. Time point specified: newly diagnosed GD, antithyroid drugs for less than 3 months. TCR sequences were obtained from RNA taken from PBMCs. Separately, the same data were catalogued under a study of T cells in Graves' hyperthyroidism and ophthalmopathy.

The starting material was peripheral blood mononuclear cells (PBMCs), obtained at new diagnosis, from a patient treated with antithyroid drugs. These receptors originate from a woman between 18 and 30 years old with Graves disease.

The chain combines TRBV7-9 with TRBJ1-1; 10 bases are shared with TRBD1. The CDR3 contains 17 residues. CDR1 and CDR2 from the germline V gene are SEHNR and FQNEAQ (reference sequence). V lost 0 bases to trimming and J lost 2 bases; unmatched junction nucleotides: 6. The CDR3 region is CASSLAPRQGANTEAFF. CDR3 nucleotides: TGTGCCAGCAGCTTAGCGCCCAGACAGGGGGCAAACACTGAAGCTTTCTTT.

This clonotype was counted only a few times. A read error is possible here, since a much larger clone lies one base away. For the CDR3, the DNA is TGTGCCACCAGCATGACCTACAGGGCCAGCAATCAGCCCCAGCATTTT. It translates to CATSMTYRASNQPQHF. V is TRBV15 and J is TRBJ1-5, with D tentatively TRBD1 (6 bases). Trimming left V 4 bases short and J 1 base short, with 14 bases between. Germline loops: CDR1 LNHNV, CDR2 YYDKDF (reference sequence). This CDR3 has 16 amino acids.

The genes are TRBV5-1 and TRBJ2-6, with 7 bases identical to TRBD1. Trimming took 3 bases from V and 0 from J; bases not matched to a gene: 6. CDR3 length: 17 residues. CDR1 and CDR2 (germline): SGHRS, YFSETQ. CDR3 coding DNA: TGCGCCAGCAGCTCGTACAGGGGTAGCTCTGGGGCCAACGTCCTGACTTTC. This sequence encodes CASSSYRGSSGANVLTF.

This clonotype came up many times. This chain links TRBV7-6 with TRBJ2-7; 10 nucleotides line up with TRBD2. The CDR3 has 17 amino acids. V trimming: 2 bases; J trimming: 4 bases; junction bases outside the gene matches: 11. Germline lookup yields CDR1 SGHVS and CDR2 FNYEAQ. Here the CDR3 reads CASSLKPGPSGGYEQYF. As DNA, the CDR3 is TGTGCCAGCAGCTTAAAGCCGGGGCCTAGCGGGGGATACGAGCAGTACTTC.

This clonotype was seen at least ten times. The chain employs TRBV20-1 and TRBJ1-5; no reliable D call. V lost 2 bases and J lost 4, with 9 bases in between. Germline assignment: CDR1 DFQATT and CDR2 SNEGSKA (reference sequence). The CDR3 extends over 13 amino acids. In nucleotides, the CDR3 is TGCAGTGCTAGACAGCCGGAAAATCAGCCCCAGCATTTT. Translation gives CSARQPENQPQHF.

Many counts were recorded for this clonotype. This rearrangement joins TRBV7-9 to TRBJ2-1; 10 nucleotides agree with TRBD2. In germline, CDR1 is SEHNR, CDR2 FQNEAQ (reference sequence). The CDR3 has 16 residues. V shed 1 base and J 2 bases; nucleotides not matched to a gene: 2. The CDR3 DNA follows: TGTGCCAGCAGCTTAGGGACTAGCGGCCCCTACAATGAGCAGTTCTTC. Translation gives CASSLGTSGPYNEQFF.

V and J are TRBV5-1 and TRBJ2-2, with 7 positions matching TRBD2. The CDR3 runs to 17 residues. Germline CDR1 reads SGHRS; CDR2 reads YFSETQ. V dropped 4 bases and J dropped 0; count of bases not matched to a gene: 9. CDR3 sequence (DNA): TGCGCCAGCAGCCCCAACCCGGGACTATCGAACACCGGGGAGCTGTTTTTT. Its translation is CASSPNPGLSNTGELFF. Full variable domain (rest looked up from reference TRBV5-1 and TRBJ2-2): KAGVTQTPRYLIKTRGQQVTLSCSPISGHRSVSWYQQTPGQGLQFLFEYFSETQRNKGNFPGRFSGRQFSNSRSEMNVSTLELGDSALYLCASSPNPGLSNTGELFFGEGSRLTVL.

This clonotype was counted many times. The V and J genes are TRBV11-1 and TRBJ1-1, with 10 bases identical to TRBD1. The CDR3 loop spans 16 amino acids. Germline loops: CDR1 SGHAT, CDR2 FQDESV (reference sequence). Trimming took 0 bases from V and 3 from J; bases not matched to a gene: 4. Here the CDR3 reads CASSLARDRGDTEAFF. CDR3 DNA: TGTGCCAGCAGCTTAGCCCGGGACAGGGGTGACACTGAAGCTTTCTTT.

This clonotype was picked up many times. The chain couples TRBV19 to TRBJ1-5; no definite D call. CDR3 size: 13 residues. CDR1 is LNHDA, CDR2 SQIVND, per germline (reference sequence). Trimming removed 3 bases at V and 5 bases at J, with 8 bases between. The CDR3 DNA follows: TGTGCCAGTAGTATTGTCCGTGATCAGCCCCAGCATTTT. Translating gives CASSIVRDQPQHF.

The table lists this clonotype with many counts. This chain connects TRBV5-5 to TRBJ1-1; the D gene is possibly TRBD1 (6 bases). Trimming took off 5 bases at V and 0 bases at J, with 17 bases between the two ends. CDR1 is SGHKS, CDR2 YYEKEE, per germline (reference sequence). The CDR3 sequence is 16 residues long. The CDR3 loop is CASRYKPRDMNTEAFF. The DNA for the CDR3 is TGTGCCAGCAGATATAAGCCCAGGGACATGAACACTGAAGCTTTCTTT.

V is TRBV27 and J is TRBJ2-6, with D uncertain. V gave up 6 bases and J gave up 0 bases, with 3 bases separating them. Looked up from germline, CDR1 is MNHEY and CDR2 is SMNVEV (reference sequence). The CDR3 is 13 residues long. This CDR3 is CASRSSGANVLTF. CDR3 sequence (DNA): TGTGCCAGCAGGTCCTCTGGGGCCAACGTCCTGACTTTC.

This clonotype was observed many times. CDR3 region: CASSRSGDNEQFF. The CDR3 DNA is TGTGCCAGCAGTCGCTCTGGGGACAATGAGCAGTTCTTC. This sequence joins TRBV27 and TRBJ2-1; D gene ambiguous. CDR1 and CDR2 (germline): MNHEY, SMNVEV (reference sequence). The CDR3 has 13 residues. The V and J ends lost 5 bases and 5 bases respectively, with 10 bases between them.

This clonotype was observed many times. The rearrangement links TRBV12-3 or TRBV12-4 to TRBJ2-1; TRBD2 is a possible D gene (5 bases). Trimming took 6 bases from V and 9 from J, leaving 15 bases between them. The CDR3 runs 13 residues. The CDR3 DNA is TGTGCCAGCAGGCCCGTGGTGGCGGGTGAGCAGTTCTTC. Encoded protein: CASRPVVAGEQFF.

This clonotype appeared many times. V is TRBV19 and J is TRBJ2-1; no clear D. Trimming pared 5 bases from V and 5 bases from J, leaving 16 bases between. Germline values: CDR1 LNHDA, CDR2 SQIVND (reference sequence). There are 15 residues in the CDR3. The CDR3 here is CASSPRSEFNNEQFF. The CDR3 nucleotides are TGTGCCAGTAGTCCGCGGAGTGAATTTAACAATGAGCAGTTCTTC. The variable domain in full, completed from reference TRBV19 and TRBJ2-1, reads DGGITQSPKYLFRKEGQNVTLSCEQNLNHDAMYWYRQDPGQGLRLIYYSQIVNDFQKGDIAEGYSVSREKKESFPLTVTSAQKNPTAFYLCASSPRSEFNNEQFFGPGTRLTVL.

The V gene is TRBV29-1, the J gene TRBJ2-1; D remains unclear. In germline, CDR1 is SQVTM, CDR2 ANQGSEA. CDR3 size: 11 residues. V lost 6 bases, J lost 8 bases, and 11 bases lay in between. Here the CDR3 reads CSVTESHEQFF. CDR3 nucleotide sequence: TGCAGCGTCACAGAGTCCCATGAGCAGTTCTTC.

For this clonotype: Being one base from a much bigger clone, this may be a read error. The chain has TRBV9 and TRBJ1-3; unclear D gene. The CDR3 loop spans 17 amino acids. The germline CDR1 and CDR2 sequences are SGDLS and YYNGEE. The CDR3 bases are TGTGCCAGCAGCGTAGCTGCGAAGGGTAGCTCTGGAAACACCATATGTTTT. It specifies CASSVAAKGSSGNTICF.

The chain links TRBV6-2 or TRBV6-3 to TRBJ2-2, with 7 bases that match TRBD2. The germline gives CDR1 MNHEY, CDR2 SVGEGT. V gave up 6 bases and J gave up 4 bases; unmatched junction bases: 8. This CDR3 region has 15 residues. Written as DNA, the CDR3 is TGTGCCAGCAGGGAAGCGGGATTGGGCACCGGGGAGCTGTTTTTT. Amino acids: CASREAGLGTGELFF.

The chain couples TRBV6-1 to TRBJ2-1; 7 nucleotides agree with TRBD1. This CDR3 has 16 amino acids. Germline V gene data show CDR1 as MNHNS and CDR2 as SASEGT. V trimming: 6 bases; J trimming: 5 bases; junction bases outside the gene matches: 13. For the CDR3, the DNA is TGTGCCAGCAGCCGACGGGTGGGACAGTTCAACAATGAGCAGTTCTTC. Protein sequence: CASSRRVGQFNNEQFF.

V usage is TRBV7-9 and J usage is TRBJ1-5, with a weak D call TRBD1 (5 bases). V gave up 8 bases and J gave up 3 bases, with 14 bases separating them. The germline gives CDR1 SEHNR, CDR2 FQNEAQ (reference sequence). This CDR3 has 14 residues. CDR3 DNA: TGTGCCAGCGGTCAGGGAGATTACAATCAGCCCCAGCATTTT. Protein product: CASGQGDYNQPQHF.

This clonotype has at least ten counts. The CDR3 DNA follows: TGTGCCAGCAGTTTAAACAGGGGGCAGGGAGAGACCCAGTACTTC. Translated: CASSLNRGQGETQYF. J is TRBJ2-5 and V is TRBV28, with 9 positions matching TRBD1. The CDR3 has 15 amino acids. CDR1 and CDR2 (germline): MDHEN, SYDVKM. V shed 2 bases and J 4 bases; nucleotides not matched to a gene: 5.

This clonotype was recorded many times. The V gene is TRBV27, the J gene TRBJ2-5, with TRBD2 identical over 16 bases. This CDR3 has 17 residues. The trim removed 3 bases at V and 2 bases at J, leaving 3 bases unmatched. Germline V gives CDR1 MNHEY, CDR2 SMNVEV (reference sequence). The CDR3 nucleotides are TGTGCCAGCAGTTTCACGGGACTAGCGGGGGGGCAAGAGACCCAGTACTTC. Translating it yields CASSFTGLAGGQETQYF.

This clonotype occurred many times. J is TRBJ2-1 and V is TRBV7-8, with 7 bases identical to TRBD2. V lost 5 bases to trimming and J lost 4 bases; unmatched junction nucleotides: 11. From germline, CDR1 is SGHVS and CDR2 FQNEAQ. The CDR3 is 16 residues long. This CDR3 reads CASSPSPSGVYNEQFF. For the CDR3, the DNA is TGTGCCAGCAGCCCCTCTCCGAGCGGGGTTTACAATGAGCAGTTCTTC. The full variable domain, its missing parts supplied by reference TRBV7-8 and TRBJ2-1, is GAGVSQSPRYKVAKRGQDVALRCDPISGHVSLFWYQQALGQGPEFLTYFQNEAQLDKSGLPSDRFFAERPEGSVSTLKIQRTQQEDSAVYLCASSPSPSGVYNEQFFGPGTRLTVL.

This clonotype came up many times. The V and J genes are TRBV19 and TRBJ1-2, with 10 bases lining up with TRBD1. Germline trimming cut 5 bases from V and 8 bases from J; bases unmatched to any gene: 11. The CDR3 runs to 15 residues. Per the germline V gene, CDR1 is LNHDA and CDR2 is SQIVND (reference sequence). CDR3 bases: TGTGCCAGTAGTTCTCACCGGGACAGGGGTGAGGGCTACACCTTC. Translated, it gives CASSSHRDRGEGYTF. The variable domain in full, completed from reference TRBV19 and TRBJ1-2, reads DGGITQSPKYLFRKEGQNVTLSCEQNLNHDAMYWYRQDPGQGLRLIYYSQIVNDFQKGDIAEGYSVSREKKESFPLTVTSAQKNPTAFYLCASSSHRDRGEGYTFGSGTRLTVV.

This clonotype was counted many times. The chain links TRBV10-3 to TRBJ2-7; D gene uncertain. The CDR3 sequence is 15 residues long. Germline V gene lookup returns CDR1 ENHRY and CDR2 SYGVKD. Trimming left V 6 bases short and J 0 bases short, with 15 bases between. For the CDR3, the DNA is TGTGCCATCAGCCCCGGCGCCCGGAGCTCCTACGAGCAGTACGTC. Its translation is CAISPGARSSYEQYV.

In this sample, this clonotype turned up many times. The genes are TRBV29-1 and TRBJ2-5; 8 bases fit TRBD1. This CDR3 region has 14 residues. The V gene end was trimmed by 8 bases and the J gene end by 1 base; junction bases not matched to a gene: 9. Germline V lookup: CDR1 SQVTM, CDR2 ANQGSEA. The CDR3 region has the DNA TGCAGCCTCCTGACAGGGGATCTCCAAGAGACCCAGTACTTC. This translates into CSLLTGDLQETQYF.

This clonotype was seen a few times. V is TRBV29-1 and J is TRBJ2-5; the D is unclear. The germline V and J ends were trimmed by 7 bases and 1 base, with 16 bases remaining between them. The CDR3 totals 14 residues. Germline lookup yields CDR1 SQVTM and CDR2 ANQGSEA. CDR3 sequence reads: CSAHPRLIQETQYF. The CDR3, as DNA: TGCAGCGCTCACCCCCGACTGATCCAAGAGACCCAGTACTTC.